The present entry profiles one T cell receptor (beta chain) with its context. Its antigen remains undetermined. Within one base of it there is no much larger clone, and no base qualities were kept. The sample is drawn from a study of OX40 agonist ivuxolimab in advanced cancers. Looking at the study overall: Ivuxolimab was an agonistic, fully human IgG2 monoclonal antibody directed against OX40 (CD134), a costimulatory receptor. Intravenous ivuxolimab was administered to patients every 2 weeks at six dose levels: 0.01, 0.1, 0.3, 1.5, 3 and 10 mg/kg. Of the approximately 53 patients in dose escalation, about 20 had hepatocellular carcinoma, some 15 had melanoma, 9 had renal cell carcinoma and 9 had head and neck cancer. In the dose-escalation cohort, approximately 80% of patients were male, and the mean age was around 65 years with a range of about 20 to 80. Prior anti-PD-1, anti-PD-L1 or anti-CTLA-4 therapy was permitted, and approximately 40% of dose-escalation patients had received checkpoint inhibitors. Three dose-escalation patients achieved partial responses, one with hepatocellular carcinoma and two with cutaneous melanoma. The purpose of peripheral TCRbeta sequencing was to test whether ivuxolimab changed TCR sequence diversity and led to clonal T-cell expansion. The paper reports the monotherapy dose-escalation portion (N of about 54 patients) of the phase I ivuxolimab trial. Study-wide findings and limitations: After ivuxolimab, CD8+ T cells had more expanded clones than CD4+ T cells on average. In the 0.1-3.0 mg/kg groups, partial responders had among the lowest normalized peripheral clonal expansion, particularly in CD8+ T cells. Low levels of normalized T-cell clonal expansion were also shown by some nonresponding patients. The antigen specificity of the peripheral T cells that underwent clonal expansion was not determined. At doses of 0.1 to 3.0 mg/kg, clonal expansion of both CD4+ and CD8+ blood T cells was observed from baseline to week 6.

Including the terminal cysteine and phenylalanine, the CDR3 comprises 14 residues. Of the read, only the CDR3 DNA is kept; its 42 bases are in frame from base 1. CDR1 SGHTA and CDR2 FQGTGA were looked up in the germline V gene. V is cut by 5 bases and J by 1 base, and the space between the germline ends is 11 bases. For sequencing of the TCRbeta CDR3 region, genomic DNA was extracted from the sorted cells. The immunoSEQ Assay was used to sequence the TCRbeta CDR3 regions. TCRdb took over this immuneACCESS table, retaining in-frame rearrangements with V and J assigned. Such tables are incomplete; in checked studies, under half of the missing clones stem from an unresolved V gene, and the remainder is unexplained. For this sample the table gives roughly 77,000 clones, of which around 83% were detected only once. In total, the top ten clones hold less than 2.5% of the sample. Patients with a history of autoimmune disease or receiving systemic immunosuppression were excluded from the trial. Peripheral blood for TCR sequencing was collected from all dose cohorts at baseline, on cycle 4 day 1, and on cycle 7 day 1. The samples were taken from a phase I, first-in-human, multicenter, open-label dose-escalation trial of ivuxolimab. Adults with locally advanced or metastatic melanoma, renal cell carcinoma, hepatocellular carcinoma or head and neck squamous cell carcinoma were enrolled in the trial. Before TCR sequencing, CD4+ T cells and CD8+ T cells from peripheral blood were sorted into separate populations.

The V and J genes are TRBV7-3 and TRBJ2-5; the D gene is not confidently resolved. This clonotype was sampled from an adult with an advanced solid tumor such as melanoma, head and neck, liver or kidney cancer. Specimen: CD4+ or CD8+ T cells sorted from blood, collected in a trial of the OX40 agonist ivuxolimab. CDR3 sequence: CASSPVGFQETQYF. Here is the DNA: TGTGCCAGCAGCCCGGTAGGGTTCCAAGAGACCCAGTACTTC. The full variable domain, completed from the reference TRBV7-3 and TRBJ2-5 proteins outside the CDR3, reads GAGVSQTPSNKVTEKGKYVELRCDPISGHTALYWYRQSLGQGPEFLIYFQGTGAADDSGLPNDRFFAVRPEGSVSTLKIQRTERGDSAVYLCASSPVGFQETQYFGPGTRLLVL.